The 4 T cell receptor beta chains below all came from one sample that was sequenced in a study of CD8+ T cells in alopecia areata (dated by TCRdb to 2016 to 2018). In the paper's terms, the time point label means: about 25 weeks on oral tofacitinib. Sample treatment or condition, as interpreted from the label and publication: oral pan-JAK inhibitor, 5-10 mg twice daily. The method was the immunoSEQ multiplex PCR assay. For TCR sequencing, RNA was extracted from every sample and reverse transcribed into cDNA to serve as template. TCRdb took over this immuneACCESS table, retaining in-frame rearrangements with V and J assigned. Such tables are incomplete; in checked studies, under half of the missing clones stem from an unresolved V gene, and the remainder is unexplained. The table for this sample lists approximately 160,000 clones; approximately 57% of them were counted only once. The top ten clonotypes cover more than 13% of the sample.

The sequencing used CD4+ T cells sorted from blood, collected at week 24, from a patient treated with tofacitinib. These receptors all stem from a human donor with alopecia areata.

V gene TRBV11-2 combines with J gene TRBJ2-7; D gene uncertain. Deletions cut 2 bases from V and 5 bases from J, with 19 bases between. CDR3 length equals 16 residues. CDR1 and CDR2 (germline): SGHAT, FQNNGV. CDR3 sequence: CASSLQSHPGSNEQYF. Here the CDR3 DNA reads TGTGCCAGCAGCTTACAGTCTCACCCAGGTTCGAACGAGCAGTACTTC.

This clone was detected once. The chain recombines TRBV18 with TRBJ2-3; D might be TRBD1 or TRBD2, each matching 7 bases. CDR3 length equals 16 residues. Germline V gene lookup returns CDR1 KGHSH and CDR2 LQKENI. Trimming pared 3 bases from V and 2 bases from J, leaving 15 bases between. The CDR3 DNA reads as TGTGCCAGCTCACCTTTTGGGGAGGGGGCCACAGATACGCAGTATTTT. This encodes CASSPFGEGATDTQYF.

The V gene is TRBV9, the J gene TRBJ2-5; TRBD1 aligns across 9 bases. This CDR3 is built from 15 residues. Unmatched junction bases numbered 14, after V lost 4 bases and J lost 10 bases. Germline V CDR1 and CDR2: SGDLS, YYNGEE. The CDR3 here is CASSIEQGAQVRQYF. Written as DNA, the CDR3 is TGTGCCAGCAGCATCGAACAGGGGGCGCAAGTCCGCCAGTACTTC. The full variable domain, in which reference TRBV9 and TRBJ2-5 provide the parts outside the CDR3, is DSGVTQTPKHLITATGQRVTLRCSPRSGDLSVYWYQQSLDQGLQFLIQYYNGEERAKGNILERFSAQQFPDLHSELNLSSLELGDSALYFCASSIEQGAQVRQYFGPGTRLLVL.

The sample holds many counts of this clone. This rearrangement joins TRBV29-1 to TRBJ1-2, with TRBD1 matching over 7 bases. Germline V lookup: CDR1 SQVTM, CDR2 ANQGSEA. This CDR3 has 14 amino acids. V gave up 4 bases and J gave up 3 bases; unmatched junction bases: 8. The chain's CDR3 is CSVGPRDSDYGYTF. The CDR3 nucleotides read TGCAGCGTTGGCCCCCGGGACAGCGACTATGGCTACACCTTC.